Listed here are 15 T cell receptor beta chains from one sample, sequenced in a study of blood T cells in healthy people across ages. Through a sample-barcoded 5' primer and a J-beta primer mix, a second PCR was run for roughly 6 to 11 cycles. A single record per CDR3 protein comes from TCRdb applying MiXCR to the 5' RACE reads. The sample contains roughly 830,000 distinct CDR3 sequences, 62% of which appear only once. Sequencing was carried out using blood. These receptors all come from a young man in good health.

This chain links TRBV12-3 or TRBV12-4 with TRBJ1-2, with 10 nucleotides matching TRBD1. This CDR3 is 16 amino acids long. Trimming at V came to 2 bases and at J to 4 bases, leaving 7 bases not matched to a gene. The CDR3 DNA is TGTGCCAGCAGTTTAACCCCGGACAGGGGGATCTATGGCTACACCTTC. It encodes CASSLTPDRGIYGYTF.

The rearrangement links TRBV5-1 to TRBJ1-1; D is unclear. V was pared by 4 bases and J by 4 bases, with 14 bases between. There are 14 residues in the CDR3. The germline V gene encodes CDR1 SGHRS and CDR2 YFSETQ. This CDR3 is CASSGGAGGTEAFF. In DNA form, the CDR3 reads TGCGCCAGCAGCGGAGGTGCGGGCGGCACTGAAGCTTTCTTT.

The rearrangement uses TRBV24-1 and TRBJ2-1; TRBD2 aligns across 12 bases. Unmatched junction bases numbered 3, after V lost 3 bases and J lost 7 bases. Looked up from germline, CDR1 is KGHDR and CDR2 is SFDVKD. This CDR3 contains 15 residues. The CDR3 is CATSDHGLAGNEQFF. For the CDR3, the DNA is TGTGCCACCAGTGATCACGGACTAGCGGGGAATGAGCAGTTCTTC.

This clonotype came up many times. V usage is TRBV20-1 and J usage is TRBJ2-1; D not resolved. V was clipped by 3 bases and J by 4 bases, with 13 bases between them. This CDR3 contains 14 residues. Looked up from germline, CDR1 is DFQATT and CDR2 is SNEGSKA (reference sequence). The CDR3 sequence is CSASPIPTYNEQFF. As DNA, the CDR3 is TGCAGTGCTAGCCCCATTCCTACTTACAATGAGCAGTTCTTC.

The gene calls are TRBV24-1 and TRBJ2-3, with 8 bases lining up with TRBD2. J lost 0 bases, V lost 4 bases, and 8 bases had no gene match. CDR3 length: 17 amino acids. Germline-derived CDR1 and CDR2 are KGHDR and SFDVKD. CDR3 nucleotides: TGTGCCACCAGTGAAGCCGGGACTAGACAGAGCACAGATACGCAGTATTTT. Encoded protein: CATSEAGTRQSTDTQYF.

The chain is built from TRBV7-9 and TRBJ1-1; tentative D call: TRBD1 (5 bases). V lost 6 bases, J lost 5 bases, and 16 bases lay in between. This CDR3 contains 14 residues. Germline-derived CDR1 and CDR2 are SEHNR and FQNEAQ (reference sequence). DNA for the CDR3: TGTGCCAGCAGAAAACCCAGGGAAAGTACTGAAGCTTTCTTT. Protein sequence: CASRKPRESTEAFF. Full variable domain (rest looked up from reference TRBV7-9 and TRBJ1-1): DTGVSQNPRHKITKRGQNVTFRCDPISEHNRLYWYRQTLGQGPEFLTYFQNEAQLEKSRLLSDRFSAERPKGSFSTLEIQRTEQGDSAMYLCASRKPRESTEAFFGQGTRLTVV.

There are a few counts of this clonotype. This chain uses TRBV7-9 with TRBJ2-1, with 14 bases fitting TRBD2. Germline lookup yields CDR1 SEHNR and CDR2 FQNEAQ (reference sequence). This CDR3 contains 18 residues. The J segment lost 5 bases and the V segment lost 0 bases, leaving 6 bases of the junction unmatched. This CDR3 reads CASSLAYWTSGGNNEQFF. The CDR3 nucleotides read TGTGCCAGCAGCTTAGCCTACTGGACTAGCGGGGGGAACAATGAGCAGTTCTTC.

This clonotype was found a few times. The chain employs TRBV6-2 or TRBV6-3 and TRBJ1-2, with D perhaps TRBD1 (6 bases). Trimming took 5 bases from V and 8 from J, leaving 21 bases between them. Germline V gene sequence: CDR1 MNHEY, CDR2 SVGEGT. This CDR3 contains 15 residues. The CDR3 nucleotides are TGTGCCAGCAGTCTTGATGGGGGCGTTGGACAAGGCTACACCTTC. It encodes CASSLDGGVGQGYTF.

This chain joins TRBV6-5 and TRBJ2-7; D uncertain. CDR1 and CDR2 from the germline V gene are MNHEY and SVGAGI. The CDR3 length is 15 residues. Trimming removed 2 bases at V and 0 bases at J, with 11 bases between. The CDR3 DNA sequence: TGTGCCAGCAGTTACGGGCAGGTCCCCTCCTACGAGCAGTACTTC. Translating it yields CASSYGQVPSYEQYF.

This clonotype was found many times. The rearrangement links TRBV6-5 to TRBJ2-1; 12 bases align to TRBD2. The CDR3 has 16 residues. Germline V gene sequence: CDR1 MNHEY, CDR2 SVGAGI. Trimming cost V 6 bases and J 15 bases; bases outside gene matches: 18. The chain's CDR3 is CASSSRSSGGGLIWFF. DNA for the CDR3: TGTGCCAGCAGCTCCCGATCTAGCGGGGGGGGCCTTATTTGGTTCTTC.

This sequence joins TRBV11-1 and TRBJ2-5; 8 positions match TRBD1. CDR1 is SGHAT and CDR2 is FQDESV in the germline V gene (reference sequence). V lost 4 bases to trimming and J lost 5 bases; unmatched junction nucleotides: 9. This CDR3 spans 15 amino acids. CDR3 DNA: TGTGCCAGCAGCTCAGAGGACAGGGAGGTGGAGACCCAGTACTTC. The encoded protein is CASSSEDREVETQYF.

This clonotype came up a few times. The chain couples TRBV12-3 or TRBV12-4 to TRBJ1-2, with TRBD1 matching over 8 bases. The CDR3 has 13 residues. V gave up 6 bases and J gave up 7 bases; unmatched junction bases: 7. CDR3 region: CASSLGQGGGYTF. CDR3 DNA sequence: TGTGCCAGCAGCCTAGGACAGGGTGGTGGCTACACCTTC.

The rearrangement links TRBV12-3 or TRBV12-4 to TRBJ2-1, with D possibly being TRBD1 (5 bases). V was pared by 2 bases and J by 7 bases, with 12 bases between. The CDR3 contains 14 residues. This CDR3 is CASSLNRYGNEQFF. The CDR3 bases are TGTGCCAGCAGTTTAAACAGGTATGGGAATGAGCAGTTCTTC.

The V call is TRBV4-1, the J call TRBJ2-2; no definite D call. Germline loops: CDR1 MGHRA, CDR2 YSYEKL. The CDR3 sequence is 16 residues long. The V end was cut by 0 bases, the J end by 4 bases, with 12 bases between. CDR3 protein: CASSQEKGLPTGELFF. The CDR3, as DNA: TGCGCCAGCAGCCAAGAAAAAGGCCTTCCCACCGGGGAGCTGTTTTTT.

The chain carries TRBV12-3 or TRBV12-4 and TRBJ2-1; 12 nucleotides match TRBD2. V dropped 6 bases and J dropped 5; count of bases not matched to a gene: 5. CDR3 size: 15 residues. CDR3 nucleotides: TGTGCCAGCAGCCATACTAGCGGGGGGCACAATGAGCAGTTCTTC. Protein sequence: CASSHTSGGHNEQFF.